This is a list of T cell receptor beta chains from one sample in a study of identical twins. TCRdb reprocessed the 5' RACE reads with MiXCR, giving one entry per CDR3 protein. The data show about 690,000 distinct CDR3 sequences, roughly 6% seen once. Sequenced input: naive T cells sorted from blood. All receptors derive from a man between 18 and 29 years old in good health. The conserved cysteine and the conserved F or W are not part of the CDR3 here.

V	CDR3
TRBV28	ATAPGAGTYEQY
TRBV3-1	ASSPRVSGQGHYNEQF
TRBV29-1	SVEDAQIGNTIY
TRBV5-6	ASSLGTYEQF
TRBV7-2	ASSLRVGDSYEQY
TRBV14	ASSHDTRGWVNEQF
TRBV12-3/TRBV12-4	ASSLVKGPSYNEQF
TRBV12-3/TRBV12-4	ASRRRSEAF
TRBV6-1	ASRRSLQGWTEAF
TRBV27	ASSPEGAEFYEQY
TRBV20-1	SARDTGGMDTQY
TRBV19	ASSIVSGNTEAF
TRBV24-1	ATQAAGRTDTQY
TRBV15	ATSAGGRNNQPQH
TRBV10-3	AIRSGLAGGETQY
TRBV6-5	ASSYGRRGRAYNEQF
TRBV30	AWSRGQGVGTDTQY
TRBV6-5	ASSYSGASSYNEQF
TRBV20-1	SILYGARTSNQPQH
TRBV12-3/TRBV12-4	ASRPSGTNTGELF
TRBV15	ATSESGGRRAADTQY
TRBV30	AWDRTGSNTEAF
TRBV20-1	SARTGGDTEAF
TRBV20-1	SARDFGRANEQF
TRBV4-1	ASSQREGAGELF
TRBV15	ATSITGGPNEQF
TRBV7-6	ASSPLKDTQY
TRBV6-5	ASSYSQGGWSTDTQY
TRBV11-1	ASSYILPGGVQETQY
TRBV5-6	ASSWGTESTDTQY
TRBV10-3	AISEGLQETQY
TRBV4-2	ASSQESGSGNEQY
TRBV24-1	ATSDWVLGNIEQF
TRBV10-3	AISLQGAYEQY
TRBV18	ASSRDPGLDSYNEQF
TRBV5-1	ASSGPTGSVNEQF
TRBV24-1	ATSVDGEAF
TRBV18	ASSPPSADETQY